These 19 T cell receptor beta chains were sequenced from one sample in a study of blood T cells in healthy people across ages (dated by TCRdb to about 2015). Library prep was done by 5' RACE. The sequencing machine was an Illumina HiSeq 2500. A second roughly 6 to 11 cycle PCR used a sample-barcoded 5' primer and a J-beta primer mix. Starting from the raw public reads, TCRdb applied fastp trimming at Q25, assembled clones with MiXCR and retained in-frame beta chains. Rows with one shared CDR3 protein collapse into an entry with the most common genes and DNA. Recorded for this sample are about a million distinct CDR3 sequences; roughly half of them occurred a single time. Jointly, the top ten make up 20% to 25% of the sample. The sequencing input was blood. These receptors came from a woman aged 55-70 years in good health.

CDR3 protein: CASSFSPGTAYNEQFF. The CDR3 DNA reads as TGTGCCAGCAGTTTCTCTCCCGGGACAGCCTACAATGAGCAGTTCTTC. This chain links TRBV6-5 with TRBJ2-1, with 7 bases fitting TRBD1. This CDR3 has 16 amino acids. The ends lost 4 bases at V and 2 bases at J; junction bases unmatched: 8. From germline, CDR1 is MNHEY and CDR2 SVGAGI.

This clonotype occurred a few times. The chain combines TRBV10-3 with TRBJ2-5; 8 bases match TRBD1. CDR3 length: 14 amino acids. J gave up 3 bases and V 5 bases, and 5 bases lay outside the gene matches. The V gene's germline CDR1 is ENHRY and CDR2 SYGVKD. The CDR3 protein is CAISQDRDKETQYF. In DNA, the CDR3 is TGTGCCATCAGTCAGGACAGGGATAAAGAGACCCAGTACTTC.

This sequence joins TRBV7-9 and TRBJ1-6, with a weak D call TRBD1 (5 bases). The germline V gene encodes CDR1 SEHNR and CDR2 FQNEAQ (reference sequence). Deletions cut 1 base from V and 8 bases from J, with 12 bases between. The CDR3 sequence is 15 residues long. The CDR3 protein is CASSLGVQEHSPLHF. CDR3 DNA: TGTGCCAGCAGCTTAGGGGTACAGGAGCATTCACCCCTCCACTTT.

V gene TRBV27 combines with J gene TRBJ2-1, with TRBD2 identical over 7 bases. CDR1 is MNHEY and CDR2 is SMNVEV in the germline V gene (reference sequence). The ends lost 2 bases at V and 7 bases at J; junction bases unmatched: 8. This CDR3 is built from 15 residues. The CDR3 DNA follows: TGTGCCAGCAGTTTAAATGGGAGGGCCTGGAATGAGCAGTTCTTC. Translating it yields CASSLNGRAWNEQFF.

This clonotype was picked up one time. The chain combines TRBV14 with TRBJ2-5, with TRBD1 as a possible D gene (6 bases). V lost 5 bases to trimming and J lost 1 base, with 14 bases between them. Germline CDR1 SGHDN, CDR2 FVKESK. CDR3 size: 15 residues. The CDR3 region has the DNA TGTGCCAGCAGCAGGAGAAGGGGGAGCCAAGAGACCCAGTACTTC. This sequence encodes CASSRRRGSQETQYF.

The chain couples TRBV4-1 to TRBJ2-1, with D perhaps matching TRBD2 (6 bases). Trimming cost V 1 base and J 8 bases, with 12 bases left between them. The CDR3 length is 14 residues. The germline V gene has CDR1 MGHRA and CDR2 YSYEKL. The CDR3 nucleotides read TGCGCCAGCAGCCAAGTCCCTAGCGAGTATGAGCAGTTCTTC. Protein product: CASSQVPSEYEQFF.

The V call is TRBV27, the J call TRBJ2-7; D might be TRBD2 (6 bases). This CDR3 spans 17 amino acids. Germline V gene data show CDR1 as MNHEY and CDR2 as SMNVEV (reference sequence). V shed 4 bases and J shed 3 bases, with 22 bases lying between them. CDR3 coding DNA: TGTGCCAGCAGTTCCCCTTATAGTGGGGTGGGAGGCTACGAGCAGTACTTC. Translation gives CASSSPYSGVGGYEQYF.

This chain uses TRBV6-1 with TRBJ1-1, with unresolved D. CDR1 and CDR2 (germline): MNHNS, SASEGT. The CDR3 extends over 12 amino acids. Trimming stripped 1 base from V and 4 bases from J, with 4 bases between. CDR3 residues: CASSEVGTEAFF. CDR3 nucleotide sequence: TGTGCCAGCAGTGAAGTAGGCACTGAAGCTTTCTTT.

Comment on this clonotype: Relative to the germline gene, one junction end is altered; a read error may explain this. This chain joins TRBV5-1 and TRBJ2-1, with D possibly TRBD2 on 6 matching bases. The CDR3 has 18 amino acids. Germline V gene lookup returns CDR1 SGHRS and CDR2 YFSETQ. CDR3 amino acids: CASGFDASSGSAFNEQFF. The CDR3 nucleotides are TGCGCCAGCGGCTTTGATGCCTCCAGCGGGTCTGCTTTCAATGAGCAGTTCTTC.

This clonotype was seen more than once but under ten times. The J gene is TRBJ1-1, the V gene TRBV4-1; no firm D call. V lost 2 bases to trimming and J lost 12 bases, with 13 bases between them. The V gene's germline CDR1 is MGHRA and CDR2 YSYEKL. The CDR3 contains 12 residues. Written as DNA, the CDR3 is TGCGCCAGCAGCCAATCACAGTCCCGCTCTTTCTTT. This codes for CASSQSQSRSFF.

Only a few counts were recorded for this clonotype. The chain uses TRBV12-3 or TRBV12-4 and TRBJ2-4; maybe TRBD1 (6 bases). The last part of the DNA fits TRBJ2-7 better; the J call may be wrong. This CDR3 is built from 14 residues. The CDR3 sequence is CASSLRDTSYEQYF. In DNA form, the CDR3 reads TGTGCCAGCAGTTTACGGGACACCTCCTACGAGCAGTACTTC.

The chain recombines TRBV7-9 with TRBJ2-1; 9 bases align to TRBD1. Germline CDR1 and CDR2: SEHNR and FQNEAQ (reference sequence). This CDR3 is built from 14 residues. J lost 8 bases, V lost 5 bases, and 7 bases had no gene match. The CDR3 reads CASSVWTGEDEQFF. The CDR3 DNA reads TGTGCCAGCAGCGTGTGGACAGGGGAGGATGAGCAGTTCTTC.

V gene TRBV5-1 combines with J gene TRBJ2-2; tentatively, D is TRBD1 (6 bases). Looked up from germline, CDR1 is SGHRS and CDR2 is YFSETQ. Trimming pared 5 bases from V and 6 bases from J, leaving 20 bases between. This CDR3 comprises 16 residues. The CDR3 DNA reads TGCGCCAGCAGTCCGAAGGACAGCCCACTTGCCGGGGAGCTGTTTTTT. Translated: CASSPKDSPLAGELFF. Full variable domain (remainder filled in from reference TRBV5-1 and TRBJ2-2): KAGVTQTPRYLIKTRGQQVTLSCSPISGHRSVSWYQQTPGQGLQFLFEYFSETQRNKGNFPGRFSGRQFSNSRSEMNVSTLELGDSALYLCASSPKDSPLAGELFFGEGSRLTVL.

The chain has TRBV12-3 or TRBV12-4 and TRBJ2-7; possibly TRBD1 for D (5 bases). Trimming pared 4 bases from V and 0 bases from J, leaving 22 bases between. The CDR3 extends over 18 amino acids. CDR3: CASSSYRGGAFSSYEQYF. CDR3 bases: TGTGCCAGCAGTTCGTACCGTGGTGGGGCCTTTAGCTCCTACGAGCAGTACTTC.

The chain links TRBV4-1 to TRBJ2-3, with 13 bases that match TRBD2. V gave up 0 bases and J gave up 6 bases; unmatched junction bases: 12. CDR1 and CDR2 from the germline V gene are MGHRA and YSYEKL. This CDR3 is 19 amino acids long. Here the CDR3 reads CASSQDPGLAGVRLDTQYF. CDR3 sequence (DNA): TGCGCCAGCAGCCAAGATCCCGGACTAGCGGGAGTTCGTTTGGATACGCAGTATTTT.

This clonotype showed up many times. CDR3: CSVTSLASSYNEQFF. CDR3 sequence (DNA): TGCAGCGTGACCTCGCTAGCGAGCTCCTACAATGAGCAGTTCTTC. The rearrangement uses TRBV29-1 and TRBJ2-1; D perhaps matches TRBD2 (6 bases). Per germline, CDR1 SQVTM and CDR2 ANQGSEA. V was shortened by 6 bases and J by 0 bases, with 15 bases between the two germline ends. This CDR3 contains 15 residues.

This clonotype was observed a few times. CDR3 protein: CASSLFGNSPLHF. The CDR3, as DNA: TGTGCCAGCAGTTTATTCGGGAATTCACCCCTCCACTTT. V and J are TRBV28 and TRBJ1-6; D gene uncertain. The CDR3 covers 13 residues. Germline CDR1 and CDR2: MDHEN and SYDVKM. The ends were cut back, 1 base at V and 7 bases at J, with 5 bases in the middle.

The CDR3 sequence: CASRPGLGREQFF. CDR3 DNA sequence: TGTGCCAGCAGACCTGGACTCGGTCGGGAGCAGTTCTTC. The chain has TRBV2 and TRBJ2-1; perhaps TRBD2 as D (5 bases). Germline CDR1 and CDR2: SNHLY and FYNNEI. Trimming removed 6 bases from V and 10 bases from J, with 16 bases in between. The CDR3 is 13 amino acids.

This clonotype has just a few counts. The chain joins TRBV27 to TRBJ2-7; the match to TRBD2 covers 9 bases. The V and J ends lost 3 bases and 4 bases, in that order; junction bases with no gene match: 4. Germline V gene lookup returns CDR1 MNHEY and CDR2 SMNVEV (reference sequence). This CDR3 contains 14 residues. CDR3 loop: CASSFAGGRYEQYF. CDR3 DNA sequence: TGTGCCAGCAGTTTCGCGGGAGGGAGGTACGAGCAGTACTTC.